The 14 T cell receptor beta chains below were found in one sample sequenced in a study of blood T cell repertoires in COVID-19. Repertoires were generated with immunoSEQ multiplex PCR, while TCRdb's copy carries only in-frame clones and drops some. The sample contains fewer than 50,000 clones, roughly 84% of which appear only once. The sample consisted of peripheral blood. The origin of the receptors is a woman older than 75 with acute or convalescent COVID-19.

The CDR3, as DNA: TGTGCCAGCAGTACGATCAGTGGTACTGAAGCTTTCTTT. It encodes CASSTISGTEAFF. The rearrangement joins TRBV12-3 or TRBV12-4 to TRBJ1-1; D call uncertain. Trimming stripped 5 bases from V and 5 bases from J, with 12 bases between. The CDR3 totals 13 residues.

The rearrangement joins TRBV19 to TRBJ1-1; no definite D call. Germline V gene lookup returns CDR1 LNHDA and CDR2 SQIVND (reference sequence). V lost 5 bases and J 2 bases, leaving 12 bases between the germline ends. The CDR3 is 14 amino acids. The CDR3 is CASSLFGLNTEAFF. CDR3 sequence (DNA): TGTGCCAGTAGTCTGTTTGGACTTAACACTGAAGCTTTCTTT.

For the CDR3, the DNA is TGTGCCAACCGGGACTCCACAGATACGCAGTATTTT. Translated, it gives CANRDSTDTQYF. V and J are TRBV10-3 and TRBJ2-3; D may be TRBD2 (6 bases). Trimming left V 10 bases short and J 2 bases short, with 10 bases between. CDR1 and CDR2 from the germline V gene are ENHRY and SYGVKD. The CDR3 has 12 residues.

The chain links TRBV21-1 to TRBJ1-5. TRBV21-1 is flagged as a pseudogene. The CDR3 runs 11 residues. CDR3 amino acids: CASSNYQPQHF. DNA of the CDR3: TGTGCCAGCAGCAACTACCAGCCCCAGCATTTT.

This sequence joins TRBV10-2 and TRBJ2-1, with D possibly TRBD2 on 5 matching bases. Trimming took 4 bases from V and 5 from J, leaving 12 bases between them. Germline assignment: CDR1 WSHSY and CDR2 SAAADI. The CDR3 is made up of 14 amino acids. Here the CDR3 reads CASSALAGHNEQFF. CDR3 nucleotides: TGCGCCAGCAGTGCCCTAGCTGGCCACAATGAGCAGTTCTTC.

The genes are TRBV7-2 and TRBJ1-2; TRBD1 might be the D (5 bases). V dropped 5 bases and J dropped 7 bases, with 17 bases sitting between them. The CDR3 is 14 amino acids. Germline CDR1 reads SGHTA; CDR2 reads FQGNSA. The CDR3 DNA sequence: TGTGCCAGCAGCCAGGGTTTCGGTTTGGGTGGCTACACCTTC. Residues: CASSQGFGLGGYTF. The variable domain in full, completed from reference TRBV7-2 and TRBJ1-2, reads GAGVSQSPSNKVTEKGKDVELRCDPISGHTALYWYRQSLGQGLEFLIYFQGNSAPDKSGLPSDRFSAERTGGSVSTLTIQRTQQEDSAVYLCASSQGFGLGGYTFGSGTRLTVV.

The chain combines TRBV28 with TRBJ2-4; 8 bases map to TRBD1. Unmatched junction bases numbered 12, after V lost 7 bases and J lost 4 bases. The germline V gene has CDR1 MDHEN and CDR2 SYDVKM. The CDR3 totals 16 residues. In nucleotides, the CDR3 is TGTGCCAGCACCCCAGGGGCAGGGGGCTATAAAAACATTCAGTACTTC. Its protein product is CASTPGAGGYKNIQYF.

The chain joins TRBV5-6 to TRBJ2-7; D not certain. The CDR3 length is 12 residues. Germline V lookup: CDR1 SGHDT, CDR2 YYEEEE. The V end was cut by 7 bases, the J end by 3 bases, with 11 bases between. In nucleotides, the CDR3 is TGTGCCAGCGGCAACCGAGGCTACGAGCAGTACTTC. It codes for CASGNRGYEQYF.

This clone was counted between two and nine times. The chain employs TRBV12-3 or TRBV12-4 and TRBJ1-2; D is possibly TRBD1 (6 bases). V lost 7 bases and J lost 8, with 17 bases in between. The CDR3 spans 13 residues. CDR3 protein: CASTRGRGPGYTF. In DNA, the CDR3 is TGTGCCAGCACCAGGGGAAGGGGCCCCGGCTACACCTTC.

This rearrangement joins TRBV11-2 to TRBJ2-3, with D possibly TRBD2 on 5 matching bases. The CDR3 has 16 residues. The V end was cut by 2 bases, the J end by 2 bases, with 14 bases between. In germline, CDR1 is SGHAT, CDR2 FQNNGV. The DNA of the CDR3 is TGTGCCAGCAGCTTAAGACTTCCGGGGTCCACAGATACGCAGTATTTT. This translates into CASSLRLPGSTDTQYF.

This chain links TRBV19 with TRBJ2-1; TRBD1 agrees at 7 bases. Germline-derived CDR1 and CDR2 are LNHDA and SQIVND (reference sequence). Trimming cost V 5 bases and J 4 bases; bases outside gene matches: 8. This CDR3 has 15 residues. The CDR3 nucleotides read TGTGCCAGTAGTTTCCGGGACAGTCCGTACAATGAGCAGTTCTTC. Its translation is CASSFRDSPYNEQFF.

This clone appeared a single time. J is TRBJ1-1 and V is TRBV28, with D hard to call. The V gene lost 8 bases and the J gene lost 10 bases, with 14 bases spanning the gap. The CDR3 contains 11 residues. In germline, CDR1 is MDHEN, CDR2 SYDVKM. The CDR3 reads CASENVTGAFF. The CDR3 DNA sequence: TGTGCCAGCGAGAATGTGACGGGAGCTTTCTTT.

J is TRBJ2-1 and V is TRBV7-2, with 8 bases matching TRBD2. CDR3 length equals 14 residues. The germline V gene has CDR1 SGHTA and CDR2 FQGNSA. V was clipped by 3 bases and J by 2 bases; unmatched bases: 0. CDR3 in amino acids: CASSFSGTYNEQFF. In nucleotides, the CDR3 is TGTGCCAGCAGCTTTAGCGGGACCTACAATGAGCAGTTCTTC.

Of note for this clone: In the same sample, other DNA sequences code for this CDR3. This sequence joins TRBV3-1 (or the pseudogene TRBV3-2) and TRBJ2-3; 9 nucleotides match TRBD2. Germline V lookup: CDR1 LGHDT, CDR2 YNNKEL (reference sequence). The V and J ends lost 3 bases and 0 bases, in that order; junction bases with no gene match: 1. CDR3 length equals 15 residues. CDR3 in DNA: TGTGCCAGCAGCCAGACTAGCGGTAGCACAGATACGCAGTATTTT. Translated: CASSQTSGSTDTQYF.